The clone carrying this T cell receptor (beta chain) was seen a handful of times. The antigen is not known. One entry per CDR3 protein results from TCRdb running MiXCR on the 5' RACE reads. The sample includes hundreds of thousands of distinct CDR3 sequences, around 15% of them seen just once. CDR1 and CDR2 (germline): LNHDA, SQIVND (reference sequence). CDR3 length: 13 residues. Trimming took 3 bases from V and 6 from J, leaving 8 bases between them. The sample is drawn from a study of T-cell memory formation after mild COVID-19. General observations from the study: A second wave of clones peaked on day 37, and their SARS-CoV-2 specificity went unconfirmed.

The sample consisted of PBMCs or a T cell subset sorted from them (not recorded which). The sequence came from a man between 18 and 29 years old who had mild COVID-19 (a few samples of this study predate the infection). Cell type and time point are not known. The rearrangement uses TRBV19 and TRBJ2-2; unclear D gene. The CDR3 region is CASSMRSSGELFF. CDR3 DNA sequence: TGTGCCAGTAGTATGAGGTCGTCCGGGGAGCTGTTTTTT. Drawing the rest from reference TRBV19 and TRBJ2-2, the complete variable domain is DGGITQSPKYLFRKEGQNVTLSCEQNLNHDAMYWYRQDPGQGLRLIYYSQIVNDFQKGDIAEGYSVSREKKESFPLTVTSAQKNPTAFYLCASSMRSSGELFFGEGSRLTVL.